Listed here are 21 T cell receptor beta chains from one sample, sequenced in a study of blood T cell repertoires in COVID-19. Assay used: immunoSEQ multiplex PCR; TCRdb lists only in-frame clones, some missing. The sample has 120,000 or so clones, around 84% seen once. Input material: PBMCs or T cells enriched from blood (not recorded which). The source of these receptors is a woman in her 30s who had recovered from COVID-19.

The rearrangement links TRBV5-1 to TRBJ1-4, with D perhaps TRBD1 (5 bases). CDR3 length equals 15 residues. V lost 7 bases and J 7 bases, leaving 20 bases between the germline ends. The germline V gene has CDR1 SGHRS and CDR2 YFSETQ. CDR3 in amino acids: CASRDGGSGSEKLFF. The CDR3 coding sequence is TGCGCCAGCCGTGACGGGGGGTCTGGGAGTGAAAAACTGTTTTTT.

V is TRBV28 and J is TRBJ2-1, with a possible D match to TRBD1 (6 bases). V lost 4 bases and J 6 bases, leaving 10 bases between the germline ends. The germline gives CDR1 MDHEN, CDR2 SYDVKM. This CDR3 is 13 amino acids long. The chain's CDR3 is CASSSTGLNEQFF. The DNA for the CDR3 is TGTGCCAGCAGTTCCACAGGGCTCAATGAGCAGTTCTTC.

A single count supports this clone. V is TRBV7-2 and J is TRBJ2-5; weak D call: TRBD2 (6 bases). This CDR3 is built from 14 residues. The germline V and J ends were trimmed by 3 bases and 0 bases, with 8 bases remaining between them. The germline CDR1 and CDR2 sequences are SGHTA and FQGNSA. CDR3 bases: TGTGCCAGCAGCTTGGAGGGGTACCAAGAGACCCAGTACTTC. Residues: CASSLEGYQETQYF.

The rearrangement joins TRBV9 to TRBJ2-7, with D possibly being TRBD2 (6 bases). The V gene lost 0 bases and the J gene lost 0 bases, with 10 bases spanning the gap. Germline CDR1 SGDLS, CDR2 YYNGEE. The CDR3 has 15 amino acids. CDR3 sequence (DNA): TGTGCCAGCAGCGTAGGATACGGGGGCTCCTACGAGCAGTACTTC. Translating it yields CASSVGYGGSYEQYF.

The gene calls are TRBV3-1 (or the pseudogene TRBV3-2) and TRBJ1-5; 8 nucleotides line up with TRBD1. This CDR3 is built from 14 residues. Trimming cost V 4 bases and J 1 base; bases outside gene matches: 0. Germline-derived CDR1 and CDR2 are LGHDT and YNNKEL (reference sequence). Written as DNA, the CDR3 is TGTGCCAGCAGCCGGACAGGGAGCAATCAGCCCCAGCATTTT. Translation: CASSRTGSNQPQHF.

The chain employs TRBV7-9 and TRBJ1-6; D perhaps matches TRBD1 (5 bases). The CDR3 is 15 amino acids. Germline CDR1 SEHNR, CDR2 FQNEAQ (reference sequence). Trimming removed 7 bases from V and 0 bases from J, with 10 bases in between. The DNA of the CDR3 is TGTGCCAGCACCGGGGGGAGCTCCTATAATTCACCCCTCCACTTT. This sequence encodes CASTGGSSYNSPLHF.

The J gene is TRBJ2-1, the V gene TRBV7-3, with 7 bases matching TRBD2. J gave up 4 bases and V 2 bases, and 5 bases lay outside the gene matches. Germline V CDR1 and CDR2: SGHTA, FQGTGA. The CDR3 has 15 residues. CDR3 protein: CASSLRAGVYNEQFF. The CDR3 DNA reads as TGTGCCAGCAGCTTACGGGCGGGAGTGTACAATGAGCAGTTCTTC.

The V call is TRBV7-2, the J call TRBJ2-5, with D maybe TRBD1 (6 bases). CDR1 and CDR2 (germline): SGHTA, FQGNSA. The CDR3 totals 13 residues. Trimming removed 2 bases from V and 9 bases from J, with 13 bases in between. This CDR3 reads CASSLRQDGPQYF. CDR3 in DNA: TGTGCCAGCAGCTTACGACAGGATGGCCCCCAGTACTTC.

The chain couples TRBV2 to TRBJ1-1; D gene unclear. This CDR3 spans 14 amino acids. The germline V gene encodes CDR1 SNHLY and CDR2 FYNNEI. The V and J ends lost 6 bases and 0 bases respectively, with 11 bases between them. This chain's CDR3 is CASRNRFLNTEAFF. The CDR3 DNA is TGTGCCAGCAGAAACCGGTTCTTGAACACTGAAGCTTTCTTT.

J is TRBJ2-2 and V is TRBV7-9; D may be TRBD1 (5 bases). The CDR3 sequence is 13 residues long. Between the trimmed V and J ends, which lost 2 bases and 4 bases, there was a span of 5 bases. Germline assignment: CDR1 SEHNR and CDR2 FQNEAQ (reference sequence). Written as DNA, the CDR3 is TGTGCCAGCAGCTTACAGGGCACCGGGGAGCTGTTTTTT. Residues: CASSLQGTGELFF.

The rearrangement joins TRBV5-4 to TRBJ1-3; a weak D match, TRBD1 (5 bases). The CDR3 consists of 16 residues. The V gene's germline CDR1 is SGHNT and CDR2 YYREEE (reference sequence). V was shortened by 4 bases and J by 0 bases, with 14 bases between the two germline ends. The DNA of the CDR3 is TGTGCCAGCAGCCTGGGACTCGATGACTCTGGAAACACCATATATTTT. It yields the protein CASSLGLDDSGNTIYF.

The rearrangement uses TRBV27 and TRBJ2-1, with TRBD1 matching 7 bases. Trimming removed 0 bases from V and 2 bases from J; junction bases left unmatched: 4. The CDR3 is 16 amino acids. Germline V gene data show CDR1 as MNHEY and CDR2 as SMNVEV (reference sequence). The CDR3 nucleotides are TGTGCCAGCAGTTTATCGACAGGGTTGGCCTACAATGAGCAGTTCTTC. This codes for CASSLSTGLAYNEQFF.

V is TRBV6-2 or TRBV6-3 and J is TRBJ2-1; TRBD2 agrees at 8 bases. Trimming cost V 4 bases and J 9 bases; bases outside gene matches: 8. This CDR3 is 14 amino acids long. Germline values: CDR1 MNHEY, CDR2 SVGEGT. CDR3 sequence reads: CASSSPGLVGEQFF. DNA of the CDR3: TGTGCCAGCAGTTCTCCGGGACTAGTCGGTGAGCAGTTCTTC.

This clone was detected a few times. The chain uses TRBV6-5 and TRBJ1-1; D perhaps matches TRBD1 (5 bases). CDR1 and CDR2 from the germline V gene are MNHEY and SVGAGI. Trimming removed 2 bases from V and 4 bases from J, with 17 bases in between. CDR3 length equals 16 residues. The DNA for the CDR3 is TGTGCCAGCAGTTACCTCTCTGGGAGGGGTGGCACTGAAGCTTTCTTT. It specifies CASSYLSGRGGTEAFF.

The chain recombines TRBV6-2 or TRBV6-3 with TRBJ2-6; D is unclear. Germline V CDR1 and CDR2: MNHEY, SVGEGT. V lost 6 bases to trimming and J lost 0 bases, with 6 bases between them. The CDR3 is made up of 14 amino acids. In nucleotides, the CDR3 is TGTGCCAGCAGCATTAGCTCTGGGGCCAACGTCCTGACTTTC. Residues: CASSISSGANVLTF.

V is TRBV5-1 and J is TRBJ1-1; D is perhaps TRBD1 (5 bases). With 0 bases removed from V and 1 base from J, the gap between germline ends came to 13 bases. There are 16 residues in the CDR3. Per the germline V gene, CDR1 is SGHRS and CDR2 is YFSETQ. CDR3 loop: CASSLAPRGTNTEAFF. The DNA for the CDR3 is TGCGCCAGCAGCTTGGCCCCCCGGGGGACGAACACTGAAGCTTTCTTT.

V is TRBV12-3 or TRBV12-4 and J is TRBJ1-3, with a weak D call TRBD1 (6 bases). There are 13 residues in the CDR3. V gave up 10 bases and J gave up 5 bases, with 15 bases separating them. CDR3 residues: CATLVGGRNTIYF. CDR3 nucleotide sequence: TGTGCCACCCTGGTAGGGGGAAGAAACACCATATATTTT.

The V call is TRBV28, the J call TRBJ1-1; a possible D gene is TRBD1 (5 bases). Trimming took 5 bases from V and 0 from J, leaving 13 bases between them. CDR1 is MDHEN, CDR2 SYDVKM, per germline. This CDR3 spans 15 amino acids. This CDR3 reads CASSDRRAVNTEAFF. The DNA of the CDR3 is TGTGCCAGCAGTGACCGCAGGGCAGTGAACACTGAAGCTTTCTTT.

This chain uses TRBV12-3 or TRBV12-4 with TRBJ1-1, with D unclear. This CDR3 comprises 13 residues. V lost 5 bases to trimming and J lost 0 bases, with 7 bases between them. The CDR3 is CASSPYMNTEAFF. The CDR3 nucleotides are TGTGCCAGCAGTCCATACATGAACACTGAAGCTTTCTTT.

This clone was observed once. CDR3 in amino acids: CASSTSGTGQFF. In DNA form, the CDR3 reads TGTGCCAGCAGCACGTCCGGGACAGGGCAGTTCTTC. The chain joins TRBV7-8 to TRBJ2-1; 8 bases are a match to TRBD1. CDR1 and CDR2 from the germline V gene are SGHVS and FQNEAQ. The CDR3 extends over 12 amino acids. V was pared by 5 bases and J by 12 bases, with 6 bases of the junction left unmatched.

The rearrangement uses TRBV4-3 and TRBJ1-2; TRBD1 matches at 8 bases. The CDR3 extends over 15 amino acids. From germline, CDR1 is LGHNA and CDR2 YSLEER. V trimming: 4 bases; J trimming: 0 bases; junction bases outside the gene matches: 4. CDR3 sequence: CASSPGQGANYGYTF. The CDR3 nucleotides are TGCGCCAGCAGCCCCGGACAGGGCGCTAACTATGGCTACACCTTC.